This section outlines one T cell receptor beta chain sequence together with its context. Antigen: not known. The sample belongs to a study of cytomegalovirus exposure and HLA in healthy donors. Findings and limits, study-wide: Highest at DRB1 and lowest at HLA-C, TCR association rates differed among HLA loci in a later analysis.

The CDR3 length is 14 residues. Per the germline V gene, CDR1 is SGHTA and CDR2 is FQGNSA. V shed 5 bases and J shed 0 bases, with 10 bases lying between them. This PCR relied on a set of 60 Vbeta primers and 13 Jbeta primers. Method: immunoSEQ multiplex PCR; TCRdb's copy keeps in-frame clones and lacks some. The sample contains around 130,000 clones, about 80% of which appear only once. The receptor was isolated from a man aged 18 to 30 in good health and CMV-seronegative. Sequencing input: PBMCs. The V and J genes are TRBV7-2 and TRBJ2-5; D is unclear. The CDR3 DNA follows: TGTGCCAGCAGCACAGACACTTACCAAGAGACCCAGTACTTC. It translates to CASSTDTYQETQYF.